This is a list of T cell receptor beta chains from one sample in a study of neurological immune-mediated disorders. TCRdb passed the 5' RACE reads through MiXCR, listing each CDR3 protein once. The sample yields some 95,000 distinct CDR3 sequences, 3.5% seen once. Sequencing input: PBMCs. These receptors all stem from a woman aged 18-29 years with multiple sclerosis. The CDR3 runs from the conserved cysteine through the conserved F or W. The D gene is left open where the match is weak. Clone size is shown for a subset of rows, as once, few, many or a class of expanded clone.

>NA|many|TRBJ2-3|TRBV6-1
CASIPPGASTDTQYF
TGTGCCAGCATCCCCCCCGGGGCTAGCACAGATACGCAGTATTTT
>NA|many|TRBJ1-6|TRBV7-2
CASSPQSSYNSPLHF
TGTGCCAGCAGCCCCCAGAGCTCCTATAATTCACCCCTCCACTTT
>TRBD1|many|TRBJ2-5|TRBV6-2/TRBV6-3
CASTGQGTETQYF
TGTGCCAGCACCGGACAGGGGACGGAGACCCAGTACTTC
>NA|many|TRBJ2-7|TRBV6-5
CASSPGTGYYEQYF
TGTGCCAGCAGTCCCGGGACTGGGTACTACGAGCAGTACTTC
>NA|many|TRBJ2-5|TRBV20-1
CSARTGGQETQYF
TGCAGTGCTAGAACTGGGGGACAAGAGACCCAGTACTTC
>NA|many|TRBJ2-3|TRBV5-1
CASSLATDTQYF
TGCGCCAGCAGCTTGGCCACAGATACGCAGTATTTT
>TRBD2|NA|TRBJ2-1|TRBV7-2
CASSLRLAGGHNEQFF
TGTGCCAGCAGCTTGAGACTAGCGGGGGGTCACAATGAGCAGTTCTTC
>NA|many|TRBJ2-2|TRBV6-4
CASRPNRKGELFF
TGTGCCAGCAGGCCCAACAGGAAGGGGGAGCTGTTTTTT
>TRBD1|many|TRBJ1-1|TRBV10-3
CATGTGENTEAFF
TGTGCCACCGGGACAGGGGAGAACACTGAAGCTTTCTTT
>TRBD1|many|TRBJ2-2|TRBV3-1
CASSRQGEAGELFF
TGTGCCAGCAGCCGACAGGGGGAGGCCGGGGAGCTGTTTTTT
>TRBD1|many|TRBJ2-7|TRBV5-1
CASSTTALTGGEEQYF
TGCGCCAGCAGTACCACCGCGTTGACAGGGGGCGAAGAGCAGTACTTC
>NA|many|TRBJ1-1|TRBV15
CATSRDGVSNTEAFF
TGTGCCACCAGCAGAGATGGGGTTTCGAACACTGAAGCTTTCTTT
>NA|many|TRBJ2-6|TRBV6-4
CASSPDSRSGANVLTF
TGTGCCAGCAGTCCGGACAGCCGCTCTGGGGCCAACGTCCTGACTTTC
>TRBD2|many|TRBJ2-7|TRBV7-8
CASSSRTSGYEQYF
TGTGCCAGCAGCTCCCGCACTAGCGGCTACGAGCAGTACTTC
>NA|many|TRBJ2-7|TRBV4-3
CASSPSLQGYSYEQYF
TGCGCCAGCAGCCCCTCCCTCCAGGGTTACTCCTACGAGCAGTACTTC
>TRBD2|many|TRBJ2-1|TRBV6-1
CASGAGRAWGNEQFF
TGTGCCAGCGGGGCCGGGAGGGCCTGGGGCAATGAGCAGTTCTTC
>NA|many|TRBJ1-4|TRBV5-1
CASSLGTTNEKLFF
TGCGCCAGCAGCTTGGGCACGACTAATGAAAAACTGTTTTTT
>NA|many|TRBJ1-1|TRBV28
CASIVGGANTEAFF
TGTGCCAGCATCGTTGGGGGCGCCAACACTGAAGCTTTCTTT
>NA|many|TRBJ2-3|TRBV10-3
CAIMRDTSTDTQYF
TGTGCCATCATGAGGGACACTAGCACAGATACGCAGTATTTT
>TRBD2|many|TRBJ2-1|TRBV7-2
CASSLGGERNNEQFF
TGTGCCAGCAGCTTGGGGGGGGAGAGAAACAATGAGCAGTTCTTC
>NA|many|TRBJ2-3|TRBV12-3/TRBV12-4
CASSLGDDYTDTQYF
TGTGCCAGCAGTTTAGGGGACGATTACACAGATACGCAGTATTTT
>NA|many|TRBJ1-1|TRBV20-1
CSAPPAGGATEAFF
TGCAGTGCACCTCCAGCGGGGGGGGCTACTGAAGCTTTCTTT
>TRBD2|many|TRBJ2-1|TRBV15
CATSVPSGNNEQFF
TGTGCCACCAGCGTCCCTAGCGGAAACAATGAGCAGTTCTTC
>NA|NA|TRBJ1-2|TRBV20-1
CSARMEIGYGYTF
TGCAGTGCTAGAATGGAGATAGGCTATGGCTACACCTTC
>TRBD1|many|TRBJ2-3|TRBV27
CASGLQGARTDTQYF
TGTGCCAGCGGGCTACAGGGGGCGCGGACAGATACGCAGTATTTT
>NA|many|TRBJ2-2|TRBV25-1
CASSERGPAGELFF
TGTGCCAGCAGTGAAAGGGGACCCGCGGGGGAGCTGTTTTTT
>NA|NA|TRBJ1-4|TRBV20-1
CSARAAGADNEKLFF
TGCAGTGCTAGAGCCGCGGGGGCCGATAATGAAAAACTGTTTTTT
>NA|many|TRBJ1-1|TRBV30
CAWSNRDPEAFF
TGTGCCTGGAGTAACAGGGACCCTGAAGCTTTCTTT
>NA|many|TRBJ2-7|TRBV20-1
CSARVPGAEQYF
TGCAGTGCTAGAGTCCCAGGGGCCGAGCAGTACTTC
>TRBD1|many|TRBJ1-2|TRBV2
CASSGQTGGHHGYTF
TGTGCCAGCAGTGGACAGACAGGGGGCCACCATGGCTACACCTTC
>TRBD1|many|TRBJ1-1|TRBV7-2
CASSLMGQGEAFF
TGTGCCAGCAGCTTAATGGGACAGGGGGAAGCTTTCTTT
>NA|many|TRBJ1-6|TRBV4-2
CASSQDRNSPLHF
TGTGCCAGCAGCCAAGATAGGAATTCACCCCTCCACTTT
>TRBD1|few|TRBJ2-1|TRBV3-1
CASSFPGQGIDEQFF
TGTGCCAGCAGCTTCCCGGGACAGGGGATCGATGAGCAGTTCTTC
>TRBD2|many|TRBJ2-7|TRBV12-3/TRBV12-4
CASSLVAGDYEQYF
TGTGCCAGCAGTTTAGTAGCGGGAGACTACGAGCAGTACTTC
>TRBD2|many|TRBJ2-5|TRBV7-2
CASSSGGGRGKTQYF
TGTGCCAGCAGCTCGGGTGGCGGGAGAGGGAAGACCCAGTACTTC
>NA|many|TRBJ1-2|TRBV4-1
CASSQGQGWERGGYTF
TGCGCCAGCAGCCAAGGCCAGGGTTGGGAAAGGGGTGGCTACACCTTC
>TRBD1|many|TRBJ2-2|TRBV12-3/TRBV12-4
CASSLLRGQTGELFF
TGTGCCAGCAGCCTGCTCAGGGGGCAGACCGGGGAGCTGTTTTTT
>NA|many|TRBJ2-7|TRBV20-1
CSARDGADSYEQYF
TGCAGTGCTAGAGATGGGGCGGACTCCTACGAGCAGTACTTC
>NA|many|TRBJ1-1|TRBV12-3/TRBV12-4
CASTRTDVSGTEAFF
TGTGCCAGCACTAGAACCGACGTCTCGGGGACTGAAGCTTTCTTT
>NA|many|TRBJ2-7|TRBV18
CASSEGNQEQYF
TGTGCCAGCTCAGAAGGCAATCAGGAGCAGTACTTC
>NA|many|TRBJ1-5|TRBV7-2
CASSLGAAGDQPQHF
TGTGCCAGCAGCTTAGGGGCAGCGGGCGATCAGCCCCAGCATTTT
>NA|many|TRBJ2-7|TRBV5-1
CASSPPGTHYEQYF
TGCGCCAGCAGCCCACCCGGGACCCACTACGAGCAGTACTTC
>TRBD2|many|TRBJ2-3|TRBV20-1
CSAKLISGGDTDTQYF
TGCAGTGCTAAATTGATTAGCGGGGGGGACACAGATACGCAGTATTTT
>NA|many|TRBJ1-2|TRBV3-1
CASSLRTVVSGYTF
TGTGCCAGCAGCCTGAGGACAGTCGTGAGTGGCTACACCTTC
>TRBD1|many|TRBJ1-5|TRBV5-5
CASSMGQGSPQHF
TGTGCCAGCAGCATGGGACAGGGCTCTCCCCAGCATTTT
>NA|many|TRBJ1-5|TRBV20-1
CSATGVDWGYSNQPQHF
TGCAGTGCTACAGGGGTGGATTGGGGTTATAGCAATCAGCCCCAGCATTTT